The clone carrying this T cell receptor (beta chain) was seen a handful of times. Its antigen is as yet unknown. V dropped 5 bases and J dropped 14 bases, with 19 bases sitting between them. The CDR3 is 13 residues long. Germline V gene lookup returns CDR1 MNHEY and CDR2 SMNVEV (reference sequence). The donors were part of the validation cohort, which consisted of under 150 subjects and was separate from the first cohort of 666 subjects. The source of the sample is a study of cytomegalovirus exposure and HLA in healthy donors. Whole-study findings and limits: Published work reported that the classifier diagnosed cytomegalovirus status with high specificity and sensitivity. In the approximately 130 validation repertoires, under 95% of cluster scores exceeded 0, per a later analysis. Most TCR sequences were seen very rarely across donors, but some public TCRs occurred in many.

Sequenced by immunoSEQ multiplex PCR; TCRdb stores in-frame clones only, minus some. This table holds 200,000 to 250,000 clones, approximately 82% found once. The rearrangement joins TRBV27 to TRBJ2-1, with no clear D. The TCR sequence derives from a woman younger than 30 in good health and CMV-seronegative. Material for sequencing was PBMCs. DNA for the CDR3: TGTGCCAGCAGTCCCCCTTTCCCAGAGAGAAAGTTCTTC. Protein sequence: CASSPPFPERKFF.